A single sample gave rise to the 9 T cell receptor beta chains below, sequenced in a study of blood T cell repertoires in COVID-19. Repertoires were generated with immunoSEQ multiplex PCR, while TCRdb's copy carries only in-frame clones and drops some. The sample includes some 390,000 clones, around 89% of them seen just once. The sequenced material came from peripheral blood. The receptors shown here come from a woman aged 40 to 49 with COVID-19, enrolled during active disease.

The rearrangement links TRBV5-4 to TRBJ1-1; D might be TRBD1 (6 bases). V was shortened by 3 bases and J by 4 bases, with 19 bases between the two germline ends. The CDR3 has 16 residues. Germline V gene data show CDR1 as SGHNT and CDR2 as YYREEE (reference sequence). CDR3 nucleotides: TGTGCCAGCAGCTCCCCGTGGCAGGGAGGGGGCACTGAAGCTTTCTTT. Its translation is CASSSPWQGGGTEAFF.

In nucleotides, the CDR3 is TGTGCCAGCAGTTTCGAGAGGTGGGTTATGAACACTGAAGCTTTCTTT. Encoded protein: CASSFERWVMNTEAFF. The genes are TRBV28 and TRBJ1-1; D is undetermined. Per germline, CDR1 MDHEN and CDR2 SYDVKM. V was trimmed by 3 bases and J by 0 bases, leaving 14 bases between them. CDR3 length: 16 residues.

The V gene is TRBV11-3, the J gene TRBJ2-1; a weak D match, TRBD1 (7 bases). V lost 3 bases to trimming and J lost 2 bases, with 23 bases between them. CDR3 length: 19 amino acids. Looked up from germline, CDR1 is SGHNT and CDR2 is YENEEA. CDR3 residues: CASSLKTGRAAGPYNEQFF. The CDR3 region has the DNA TGTGCCAGCAGCTTGAAGACAGGGCGGGCCGCGGGGCCCTACAATGAGCAGTTCTTC.

This clone was picked up one time. The chain employs TRBV18 and TRBJ1-1; possibly TRBD1 for D (5 bases). The CDR3 consists of 13 residues. Germline lookup yields CDR1 KGHSH and CDR2 LQKENI. Deletions cut 5 bases from V and 4 bases from J, with 11 bases between. CDR3 residues: CASSATDGTEAFF. For the CDR3, the DNA is TGTGCCAGCTCAGCGACAGATGGCACTGAAGCTTTCTTT.

This chain uses TRBV19 with TRBJ2-7; the match to TRBD1 covers 7 bases. Per the germline V gene, CDR1 is LNHDA and CDR2 is SQIVND (reference sequence). This CDR3 contains 16 residues. V gave up 5 bases and J gave up 1 base; unmatched junction bases: 11. This chain's CDR3 is CASSPSRQGNSYEQYF. CDR3 bases: TGTGCCAGTAGTCCATCAAGACAGGGCAATTCCTACGAGCAGTACTTC.

The rearrangement links TRBV4-3 to TRBJ2-3, with TRBD2 identical over 10 bases. Trimming removed 1 base from V and 6 bases from J; junction bases left unmatched: 10. This CDR3 has 17 residues. Germline V lookup: CDR1 LGHNA, CDR2 YSLEER. The CDR3 reads CASSQVLAGVGGDTQYF. The CDR3 nucleotides read TGCGCCAGCAGCCAAGTCCTAGCGGGAGTAGGGGGGGATACGCAGTATTTT.

The chain has TRBV9 and TRBJ2-1; TRBD2 aligns across 9 bases. There are 16 residues in the CDR3. J lost 1 base, V lost 6 bases, and 8 bases had no gene match. Germline V gives CDR1 SGDLS, CDR2 YYNGEE. The CDR3 sequence is CASTGGREGSYNEQFF. In nucleotides, the CDR3 is TGTGCCAGCACTGGGGGGCGGGAGGGTTCCTACAATGAGCAGTTCTTC.

The chain has TRBV6-6 and TRBJ1-2; 8 bases agree with TRBD1. Germline CDR1 reads MNHNY; CDR2 reads SVGAGI (reference sequence). Germline trimming cut 6 bases from V and 1 base from J; bases unmatched to any gene: 7. CDR3 length: 15 residues. In DNA form, the CDR3 reads TGTGCCAGCAGCCCGTCAGGGGGCCTTAACTATGGCTACACCTTC. This codes for CASSPSGGLNYGYTF.

The rearrangement uses TRBV9 and TRBJ2-2; 7 nucleotides match TRBD2. Germline lookup yields CDR1 SGDLS and CDR2 YYNGEE. With V trimmed by 6 bases and J by 1 base, 0 bases remained unmatched. There are 13 residues in the CDR3. CDR3 DNA sequence: TGTGCCAGCAAGCGGGGGAACACCGGGGAGCTGTTTTTT. Translation gives CASKRGNTGELFF.